Only a few counts were recorded for the clone carrying this T cell receptor beta chain. The antigen is unknown. This specimen comes from a study of metastatic and nonmetastatic thyroid tumors. Background on the study: For malignant and benign thyroid patients, tumor or nodule tissue and blood were the sources whose repertoires were compared. Findings and caveats of the study: In blood and tumor, TCR beta diversity was reportedly significantly higher in malignant thyroid tumors than in benign nodules.

In the source study's methods: The study built a papillary thyroid cancer distant-metastasis classifier from CDR3 differences across clinicopathological groups. MiXCR reprocessed the PCR reads for TCRdb. TCRdb assigned the V and J calls; the authors' analysis was not used. The data hold some 5,200 clones, with less than 35% observed a single time. Nobody among the patients had been given any treatment before thyroid surgery. The TCR originated in a female donor with papillary thyroid cancer or a benign thyroid nodule (not recorded which). Some clones in this sample may be carry-over from other donors' samples. Specimen: adjacent normal tissue.

CDR3 nucleotide sequence: TGTGCCAGCAGCCGAGAGAGGAGCCAGGTCTATGGCTACACCTTC. It codes for CASSRERSQVYGYTF. The chain employs TRBV6-1 and TRBJ1-2, with unresolved D. Germline-derived CDR1 and CDR2 are MNHNS and SASEGT. Trimming stripped 6 bases from V and 4 bases from J, with 18 bases between. CDR3 size: 15 residues.